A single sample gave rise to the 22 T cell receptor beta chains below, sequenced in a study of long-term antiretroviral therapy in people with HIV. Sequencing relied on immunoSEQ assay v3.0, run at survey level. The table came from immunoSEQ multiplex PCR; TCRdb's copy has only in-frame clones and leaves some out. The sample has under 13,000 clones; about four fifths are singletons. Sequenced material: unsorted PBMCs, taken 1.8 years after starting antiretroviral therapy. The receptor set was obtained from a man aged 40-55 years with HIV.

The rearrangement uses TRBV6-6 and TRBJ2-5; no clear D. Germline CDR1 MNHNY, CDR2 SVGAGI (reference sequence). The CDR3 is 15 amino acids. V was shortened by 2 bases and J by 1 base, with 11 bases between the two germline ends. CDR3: CASSYGQASQETQYF. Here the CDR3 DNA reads TGTGCCAGCAGTTACGGGCAGGCCTCCCAAGAGACCCAGTACTTC.

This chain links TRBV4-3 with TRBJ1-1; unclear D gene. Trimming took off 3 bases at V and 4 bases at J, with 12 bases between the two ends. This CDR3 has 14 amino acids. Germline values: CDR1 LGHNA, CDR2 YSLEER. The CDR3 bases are TGCGCCAGCAGCCACCGCAGTAGAGGCACTGAAGCTTTCTTT. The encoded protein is CASSHRSRGTEAFF.

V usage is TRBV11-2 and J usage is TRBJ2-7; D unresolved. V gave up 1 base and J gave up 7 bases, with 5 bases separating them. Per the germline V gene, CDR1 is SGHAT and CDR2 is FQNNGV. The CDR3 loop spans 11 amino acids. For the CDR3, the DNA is TGTGCCAGCAGCTTAGGTTCTGAGCAGTACTTC. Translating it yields CASSLGSEQYF.

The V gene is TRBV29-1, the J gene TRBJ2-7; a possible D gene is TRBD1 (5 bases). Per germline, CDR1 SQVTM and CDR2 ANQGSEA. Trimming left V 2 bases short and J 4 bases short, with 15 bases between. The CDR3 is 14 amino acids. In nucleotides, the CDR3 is TGCAGCGTTGAAAAGGGGCAGGGTCGGTACGAGCAGTACTTC. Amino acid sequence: CSVEKGQGRYEQYF.

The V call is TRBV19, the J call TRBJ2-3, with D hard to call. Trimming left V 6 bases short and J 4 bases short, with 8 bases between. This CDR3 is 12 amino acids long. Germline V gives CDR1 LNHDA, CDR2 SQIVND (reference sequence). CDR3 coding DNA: TGTGCCAGTAGGCTAGGAGCAGATACGCAGTATTTT. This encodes CASRLGADTQYF.

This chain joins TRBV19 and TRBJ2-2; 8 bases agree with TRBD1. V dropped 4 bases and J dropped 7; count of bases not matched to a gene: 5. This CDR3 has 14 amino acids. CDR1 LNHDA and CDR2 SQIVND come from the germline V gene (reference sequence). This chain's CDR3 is CASSNQGAGGELFF. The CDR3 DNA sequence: TGTGCCAGTAGTAATCAGGGGGCTGGCGGGGAGCTGTTTTTT.

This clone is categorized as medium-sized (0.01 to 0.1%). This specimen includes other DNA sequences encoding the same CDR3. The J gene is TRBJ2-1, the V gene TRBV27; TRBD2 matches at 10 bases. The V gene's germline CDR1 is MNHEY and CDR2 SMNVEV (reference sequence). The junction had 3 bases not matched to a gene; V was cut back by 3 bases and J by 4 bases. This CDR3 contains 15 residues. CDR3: CASSFPSGRYNEQFF. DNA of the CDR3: TGTGCCAGCAGTTTCCCTAGCGGGAGATACAATGAGCAGTTCTTC.

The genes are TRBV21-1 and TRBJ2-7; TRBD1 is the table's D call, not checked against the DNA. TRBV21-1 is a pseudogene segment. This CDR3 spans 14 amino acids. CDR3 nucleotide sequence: TGTGCCAGCAGCAAAAGGACAGTTAACTACGAGCAGTACTTC. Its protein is CASSKRTVNYEQYF.

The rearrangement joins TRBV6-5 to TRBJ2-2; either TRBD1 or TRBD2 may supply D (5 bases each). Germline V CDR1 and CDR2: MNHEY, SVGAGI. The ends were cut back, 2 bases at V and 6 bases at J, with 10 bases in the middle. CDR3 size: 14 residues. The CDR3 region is CASSYEGLSGELFF. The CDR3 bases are TGTGCCAGCAGTTACGAGGGGCTGTCCGGGGAGCTGTTTTTT.

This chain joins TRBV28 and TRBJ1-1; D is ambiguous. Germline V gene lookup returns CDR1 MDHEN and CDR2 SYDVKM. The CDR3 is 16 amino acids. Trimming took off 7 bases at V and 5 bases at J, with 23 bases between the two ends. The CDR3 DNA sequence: TGTGCCAGCATGAGTATGAGGCGCGTACCGATTACTGAAGCTTTCTTT. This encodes CASMSMRRVPITEAFF.

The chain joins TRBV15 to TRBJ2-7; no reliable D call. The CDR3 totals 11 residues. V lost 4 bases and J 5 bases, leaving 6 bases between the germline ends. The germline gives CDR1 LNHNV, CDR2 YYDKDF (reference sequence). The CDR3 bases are TGTGCCACCAGCATCCAGGACGAGCAGTACTTC. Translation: CATSIQDEQYF.

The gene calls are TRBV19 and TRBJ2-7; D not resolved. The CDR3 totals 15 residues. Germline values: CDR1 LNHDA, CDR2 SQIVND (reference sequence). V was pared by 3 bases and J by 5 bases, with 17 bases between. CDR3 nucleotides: TGTGCCAGTAGTATCCCGGGCCTGGCAGACCACGAGCAGTACTTC. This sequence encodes CASSIPGLADHEQYF.

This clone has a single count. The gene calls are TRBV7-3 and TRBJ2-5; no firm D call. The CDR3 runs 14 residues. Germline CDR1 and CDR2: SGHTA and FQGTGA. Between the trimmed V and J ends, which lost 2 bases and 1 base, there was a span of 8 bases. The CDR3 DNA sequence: TGTGCCAGCAGCTTAGGTTTCTCCCAAGAGACCCAGTACTTC. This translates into CASSLGFSQETQYF.

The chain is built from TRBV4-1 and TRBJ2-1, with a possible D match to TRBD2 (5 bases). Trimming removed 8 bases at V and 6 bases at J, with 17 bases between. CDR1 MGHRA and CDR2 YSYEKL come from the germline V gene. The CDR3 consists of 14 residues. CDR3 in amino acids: CASHSGNRANEQFF. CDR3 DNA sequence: TGCGCCAGCCATTCCGGGAATCGGGCCAATGAGCAGTTCTTC.

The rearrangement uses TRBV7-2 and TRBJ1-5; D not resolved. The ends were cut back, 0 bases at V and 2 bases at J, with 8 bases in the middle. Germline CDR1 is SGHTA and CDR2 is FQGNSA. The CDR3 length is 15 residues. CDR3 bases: TGTGCCAGCAGCTTAGCGGGCATCGGCAATCAGCCCCAGCATTTT. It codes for CASSLAGIGNQPQHF.

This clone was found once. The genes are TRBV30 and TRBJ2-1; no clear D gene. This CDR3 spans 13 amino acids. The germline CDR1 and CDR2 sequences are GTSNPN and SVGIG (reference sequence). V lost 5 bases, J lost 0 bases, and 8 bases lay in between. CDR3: CAWDPISYNEQFF. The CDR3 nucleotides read TGTGCCTGGGATCCCATCTCCTACAATGAGCAGTTCTTC. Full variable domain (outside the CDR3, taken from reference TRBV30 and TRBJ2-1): SQTIHQWPATLVQPVGSPLSLECTVEGTSNPNLYWYRQAAGRGLQLLFYSVGIGQISSEVPQNLSASRPQDRQFILSSKKLLLSDSGFYLCAWDPISYNEQFFGPGTRLTVL.

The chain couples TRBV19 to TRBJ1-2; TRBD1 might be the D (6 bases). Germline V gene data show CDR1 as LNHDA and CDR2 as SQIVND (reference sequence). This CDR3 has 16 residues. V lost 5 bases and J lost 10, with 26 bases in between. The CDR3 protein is CASSLGTSSPRNDYTF. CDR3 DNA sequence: TGTGCCAGTAGTCTCGGGACATCCTCTCCCCGTAATGACTACACCTTC.

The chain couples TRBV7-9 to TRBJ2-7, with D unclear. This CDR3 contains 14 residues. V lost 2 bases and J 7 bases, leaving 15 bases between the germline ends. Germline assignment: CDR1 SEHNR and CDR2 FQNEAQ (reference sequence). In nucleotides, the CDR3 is TGTGCCAGCAGCTTACCAGGCTCGATCGGGGAGCAGTACTTC. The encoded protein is CASSLPGSIGEQYF.

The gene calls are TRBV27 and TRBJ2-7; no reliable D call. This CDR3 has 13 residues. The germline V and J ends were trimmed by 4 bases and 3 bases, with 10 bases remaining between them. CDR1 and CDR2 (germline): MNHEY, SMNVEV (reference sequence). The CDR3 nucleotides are TGTGCCAGCAGTTCGGAGACCGTCTACGAGCAGTACTTC. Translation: CASSSETVYEQYF.

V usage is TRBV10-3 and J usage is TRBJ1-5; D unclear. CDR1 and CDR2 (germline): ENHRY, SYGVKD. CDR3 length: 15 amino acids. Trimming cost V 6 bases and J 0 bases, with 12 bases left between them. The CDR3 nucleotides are TGTGCCATCAGGTCCGGGGTGAATAGCAATCAGCCCCAGCATTTT. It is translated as CAIRSGVNSNQPQHF.

CDR3 amino acids: CATSRDIGEGNQPQHF. CDR3 bases: TGTGCCACCAGCAGAGATATAGGGGAGGGCAATCAGCCCCAGCATTTT. The chain has TRBV15 and TRBJ1-5; TRBD1 might be the D (5 bases). The CDR3 loop spans 16 amino acids. V was clipped by 0 bases and J by 2 bases, with 11 bases between them. Germline CDR1 LNHNV, CDR2 YYDKDF (reference sequence). Complete variable domain (other parts from reference TRBV15 and TRBJ1-5): DAMVIQNPRYQVTQFGKPVTLSCSQTLNHNVMYWYQQKSSQAPKLLFHYYDKDFNNEADTPDNFQSRRPNTSFCFLDIRSPGLGDTAMYLCATSRDIGEGNQPQHFGDGTRLSIL.

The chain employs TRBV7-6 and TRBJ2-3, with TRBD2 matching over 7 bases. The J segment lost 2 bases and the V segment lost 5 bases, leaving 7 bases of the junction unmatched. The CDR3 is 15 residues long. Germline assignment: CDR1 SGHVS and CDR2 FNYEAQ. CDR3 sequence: CASSRTGTNTDTQYF. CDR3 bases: TGTGCCAGCAGCCGAACCGGGACTAACACAGATACGCAGTATTTT. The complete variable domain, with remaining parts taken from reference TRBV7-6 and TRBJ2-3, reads GAGVSQSPRYKVTKRGQDVALRCDPISGHVSLYWYRQALGQGPEFLTYFNYEAQQDKSGLPNDRFSAERPEGSISTLTIQRTEQRDSAMYRCASSRTGTNTDTQYFGPGTRLTVL.